The text below deals with one T cell receptor beta chain. Antigen specificity is unknown. Sequencing was performed with immunoSEQ multiplex PCR; in TCRdb, only in-frame clones are kept and a portion is missing. The sample contains 60,000 to 85,000 clones, over 80% of which appear only once. The entry originates in a study of OX40 agonist ivuxolimab in advanced cancers. General study findings and limits: Partly responding patients at 0.1-3.0 mg/kg showed some of the smallest clonal expansion.

Material: CD4+ or CD8+ T cells sorted from blood, obtained in a trial of the OX40 agonist ivuxolimab. The receptor was derived from an adult with an advanced solid tumor such as melanoma, head and neck, liver or kidney cancer.

Written as DNA, the CDR3 is TGTGCCAGCTCACCATTCGTCTGGGATGGCTACACCTTC. Protein: CASSPFVWDGYTF. The chain combines TRBV18 with TRBJ1-2, with unresolved D. This CDR3 is built from 13 residues. The germline V and J ends were trimmed by 2 bases and 6 bases, with 10 bases remaining between them. Germline V gene sequence: CDR1 KGHSH, CDR2 LQKENI.